This TCR beta chain stems from a study of blood T cell repertoires in COVID-19. Sequencing was performed with immunoSEQ multiplex PCR; in TCRdb, only in-frame clones are kept and a portion is missing. Of roughly 160,000 clones in the sample, over 75% are singletons; the top ten hold approximately 10%. The CDR3 spans 15 residues. Trimming shortened V by 6 bases and J by 2 bases, and 14 bases separated the two germline ends. Germline V CDR1 and CDR2: MNHEY, SVGAGI. What was sequenced was PBMCs or T cells enriched from blood (not recorded which). The chain links TRBV6-5 to TRBJ2-1; maybe TRBD2 (6 bases). This clonotype was sampled from a man in his fifties who had recovered from COVID-19. DNA of the CDR3: TGTGCCAGCAGCCTGGACTATCTCACCTACAATGAGCAGTTCTTC. Translation gives CASSLDYLTYNEQFF.